This T cell receptor (beta chain) emerged from a study of Ad26.COV2.S vaccination and SARS-CoV-2 variants (dated by TCRdb to the early 2020s). Notes on the research overall: Vaccine-arm donors were drawn from COV1001, a multicentre, randomized, double-blind, placebo-controlled phase I-IIa trial of Ad26.COV2.S in healthy adults. Ad26.COV2.S was administered intramuscularly at 5 x 10^10 or 1 x 10^11 viral particles, either as a single shot or as two shots given 56 days apart. TCRbeta repertoire sequencing was used to assess the specificity and breadth of SARS-CoV-2-reactive T cell receptors after Ad26.COV2.S vaccination. A total of 32 samples were included in the TCR-sequenced set, comprising around 19 Ad26.COV2.S vaccine recipients, 5 placebo recipients and 8 SARS-CoV-2 convalescent individuals. Trial participants were randomized into five groups of five, in which low-dose or high-dose Ad26.COV2.S was given once or twice, or placebo was given on both occasions. Investigators did not know the trial group allocation while performing experiments and assessing outcomes. Study-wide findings and limitations: Non-spike TCR breadth was comparable between vaccine and placebo recipients, consistent with the vaccine containing only spike. Higher spike-specific TCR breadth was observed in Ad26.COV2.S recipients than in placebo recipients (P = 0.0014). Substantial breadth of spike-specific CD8+ and CD4+ T cell responses was reported after vaccination. It was noted by the authors that total T cell responses may have been underestimated by the TCR breadth and depth analyses. The study lacked the statistical power to compare responses across vaccine doses or regimens.

The immunoSEQ Assay was used to sequence TCRbeta CDR3 regions. After extraction, genomic DNA underwent amplification by bias-controlled multiplex PCR, followed by high-throughput sequencing. The authors' pipeline ran thus. To quantify the absolute abundance of every unique TCRbeta CDR3 region, sequences were collapsed and filtered. T cell fraction was estimated by normalization of TCRbeta template counts to usable DNA, with usable DNA being measured through amplification of reference genes present in all nucleated cells. Repertoire TCRs were annotated as SARS-CoV-2-specific by exact matching of V gene, CDR3 amino acid sequence and J gene to a known reactive TCR set. The reference SARS-CoV-2 TCR set came from MIRA and was filtered for enrichment in COVID-19-positive ImmuneCODE repertoires, removing public or cross-reactive TCRs. Using the MIRA antigens, annotated TCRs were further analysed by specific ORF or by position within an ORF. Breadth was defined as annotated unique rearrangements over total unique productive rearrangements; depth was the summed frequency of those rearrangements. Group comparisons of TCR breadth used two-sided Wilcoxon rank-sum tests. TCRdb retrieved this table from immuneACCESS and kept in-frame rearrangements only. Not all clones are present; in checked studies, unresolved V genes account for under half, and no reason is known for the remainder. The V and J calls and the clone size are those of that table, but D and trimming were determined from the DNA. For this sample there are approximately 420,000 clones; roughly 88% appear just once. Of the sample, approximately 4% falls within the top ten clones.

Trimming accounts for 3 bases at V and 1 base at J, while the number of junction bases matched to no gene is 6. The CDR3 contains 15 residues, cysteine and phenylalanine counted. Only CDR3 DNA remains: 45 bases, in frame from the first base. CDR1 and CDR2 (SGDLS, YYNGEE) derive from the germline V gene. As to this clone: Its antigen is still unknown. The input lacks base qualities; no much larger clone sits a single base away.

Per the publication, the treatment or condition label means: over 15 received Ad26.COV2.S at low or high dose, single or two shots; a few received placebo; per-sample allocation not given. Repertoires of vaccine and placebo recipients were sequenced from samples collected on day 63 after the first injection. In Cohort 1b, 25 to 30 adults aged 18-55 years were enrolled at a single site in Boston, USA, between 29 July and 7 August 2020. Ad26.COV2.S consisted of a replication-incompetent adenovirus type 26 vector by which a prefusion-stabilized SARS-CoV-2 spike protein from the original Wuhan strain was expressed.

Recombination joined TRBV9 with TRBJ1-1, and 7 bases in between align with TRBD1. The TCR originated in a person aged 18-60 years who received the Ad26.COV2.S COVID-19 vaccine or a placebo. Sequencing used peripheral blood, obtained in a trial of Ad26.COV2.S vaccine versus placebo. The nucleotide sequence reads as follows: TGTGCCAGCAGCGCAGACAGGGAGGGGAACACTGAAGCTTTCTTT. Translated, this is CASSADREGNTEAFF.